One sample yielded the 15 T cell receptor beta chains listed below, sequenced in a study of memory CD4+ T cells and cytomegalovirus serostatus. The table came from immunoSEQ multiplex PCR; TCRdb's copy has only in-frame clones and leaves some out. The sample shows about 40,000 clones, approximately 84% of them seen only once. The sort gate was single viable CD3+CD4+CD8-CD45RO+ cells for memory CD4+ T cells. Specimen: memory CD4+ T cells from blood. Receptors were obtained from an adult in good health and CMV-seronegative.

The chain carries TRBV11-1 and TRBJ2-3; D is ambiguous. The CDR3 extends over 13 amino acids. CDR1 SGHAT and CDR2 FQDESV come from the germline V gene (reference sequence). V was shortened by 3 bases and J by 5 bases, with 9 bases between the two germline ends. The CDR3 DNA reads TGTGCCAGCAGCTTGGGCAGCCAAGATACGCAGTATTTT. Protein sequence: CASSLGSQDTQYF.

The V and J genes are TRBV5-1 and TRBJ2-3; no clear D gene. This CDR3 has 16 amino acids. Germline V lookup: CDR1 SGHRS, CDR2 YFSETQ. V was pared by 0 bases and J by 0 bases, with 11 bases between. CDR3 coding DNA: TGCGCCAGCAGCTTGGGAACTGCGGTGAGCACAGATACGCAGTATTTT. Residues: CASSLGTAVSTDTQYF.

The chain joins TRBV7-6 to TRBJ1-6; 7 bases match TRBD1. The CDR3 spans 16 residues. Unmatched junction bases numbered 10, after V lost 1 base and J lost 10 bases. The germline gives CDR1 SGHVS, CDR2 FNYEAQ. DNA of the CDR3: TGTGCCAGCAGCTTAGAGTTTCGGCAGGGGGACTCACCCCTCCACTTT. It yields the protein CASSLEFRQGDSPLHF. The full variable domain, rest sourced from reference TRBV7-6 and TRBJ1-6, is GAGVSQSPRYKVTKRGQDVALRCDPISGHVSLYWYRQALGQGPEFLTYFNYEAQQDKSGLPNDRFSAERPEGSISTLTIQRTEQRDSAMYRCASSLEFRQGDSPLHFGNGTRLTVT.

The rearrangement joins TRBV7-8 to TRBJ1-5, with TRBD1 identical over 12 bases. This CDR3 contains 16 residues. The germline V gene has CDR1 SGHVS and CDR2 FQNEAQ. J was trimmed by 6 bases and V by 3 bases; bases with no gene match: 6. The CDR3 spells CASSFLGTGGRQPQHF. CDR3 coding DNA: TGTGCCAGCAGCTTCCTAGGGACAGGGGGCCGTCAGCCCCAGCATTTT.

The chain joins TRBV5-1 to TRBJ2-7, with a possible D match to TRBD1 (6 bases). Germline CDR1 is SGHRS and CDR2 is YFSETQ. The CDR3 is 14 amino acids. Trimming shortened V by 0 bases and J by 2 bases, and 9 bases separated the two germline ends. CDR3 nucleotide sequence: TGCGCCAGCAGCTTGGTGGCAGGGGCCTACGAGCAGTACTTC. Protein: CASSLVAGAYEQYF.

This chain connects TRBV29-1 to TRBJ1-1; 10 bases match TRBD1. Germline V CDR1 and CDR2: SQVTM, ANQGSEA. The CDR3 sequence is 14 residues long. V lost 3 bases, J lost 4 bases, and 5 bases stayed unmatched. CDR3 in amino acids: CSVEGQGWATEAFF. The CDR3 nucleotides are TGCAGCGTTGAGGGACAGGGGTGGGCCACTGAAGCTTTCTTT.

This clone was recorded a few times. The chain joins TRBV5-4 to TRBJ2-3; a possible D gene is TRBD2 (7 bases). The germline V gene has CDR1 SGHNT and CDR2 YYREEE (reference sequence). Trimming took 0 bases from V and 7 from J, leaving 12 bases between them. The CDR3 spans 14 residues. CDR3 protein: CASSLEGGPNTQYF. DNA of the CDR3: TGTGCCAGCAGCTTGGAGGGGGGGCCGAATACGCAGTATTTT. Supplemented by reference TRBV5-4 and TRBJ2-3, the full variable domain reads ETGVTQSPTHLIKTRGQQVTLRCSSQSGHNTVSWYQQALGQGPQFIFQYYREEENGRGNFPPRFSGLQFPNYSSELNVNALELDDSALYLCASSLEGGPNTQYFGPGTRLTVL.

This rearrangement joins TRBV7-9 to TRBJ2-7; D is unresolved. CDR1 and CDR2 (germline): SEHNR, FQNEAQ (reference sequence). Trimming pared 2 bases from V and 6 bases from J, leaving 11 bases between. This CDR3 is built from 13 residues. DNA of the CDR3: TGTGCCAGCAGCTTACGGATCGTCAGCGAGCAGTACTTC. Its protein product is CASSLRIVSEQYF.

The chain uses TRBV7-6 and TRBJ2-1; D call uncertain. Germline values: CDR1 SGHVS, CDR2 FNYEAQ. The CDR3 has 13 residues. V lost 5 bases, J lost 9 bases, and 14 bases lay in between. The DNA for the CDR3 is TGTGCCAGCAGCCTAATGGCTAGTAGTGAGCAGTTCTTC. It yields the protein CASSLMASSEQFF. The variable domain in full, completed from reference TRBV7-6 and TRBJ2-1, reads GAGVSQSPRYKVTKRGQDVALRCDPISGHVSLYWYRQALGQGPEFLTYFNYEAQQDKSGLPNDRFSAERPEGSISTLTIQRTEQRDSAMYRCASSLMASSEQFFGPGTRLTVL.

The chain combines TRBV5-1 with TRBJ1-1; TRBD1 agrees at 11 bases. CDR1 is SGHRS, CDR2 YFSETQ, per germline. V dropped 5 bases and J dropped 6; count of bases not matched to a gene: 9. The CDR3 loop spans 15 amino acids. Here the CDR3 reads CASSRTGGGLSEAFF. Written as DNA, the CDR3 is TGCGCCAGCAGTCGGACAGGGGGCGGTTTGTCTGAAGCTTTCTTT.

CDR3 protein: CASSHRRGAGNTQYF. The DNA for the CDR3 is TGCGCCAGCAGCCACCGGCGGGGGGCGGGGAATACGCAGTATTTT. The chain is built from TRBV4-1 and TRBJ2-3, with 8 nucleotides matching TRBD2. In germline, CDR1 is MGHRA, CDR2 YSYEKL. The CDR3 loop spans 15 amino acids. V lost 3 bases to trimming and J lost 7 bases; unmatched junction nucleotides: 9.

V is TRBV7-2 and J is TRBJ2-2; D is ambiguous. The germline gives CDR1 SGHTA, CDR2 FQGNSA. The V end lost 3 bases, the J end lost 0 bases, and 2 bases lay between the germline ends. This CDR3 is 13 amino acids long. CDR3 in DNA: TGTGCCAGCAGCTTTACGAACACCGGGGAGCTGTTTTTT. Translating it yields CASSFTNTGELFF.

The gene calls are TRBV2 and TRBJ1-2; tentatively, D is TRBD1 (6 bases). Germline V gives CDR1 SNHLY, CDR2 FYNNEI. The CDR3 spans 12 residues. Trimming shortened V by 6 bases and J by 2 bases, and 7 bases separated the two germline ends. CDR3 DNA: TGTGCCAGCAGGGACAGAAACTATGGCTACACCTTC. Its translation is CASRDRNYGYTF.

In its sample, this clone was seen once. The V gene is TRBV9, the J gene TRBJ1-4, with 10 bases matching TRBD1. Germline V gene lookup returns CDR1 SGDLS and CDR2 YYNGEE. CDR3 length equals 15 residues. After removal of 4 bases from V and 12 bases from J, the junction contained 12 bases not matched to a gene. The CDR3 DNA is TGTGCCAGCAGCCCCCCCGGGACAGGGGCTGATGAACTGTTTTTT. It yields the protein CASSPPGTGADELFF.

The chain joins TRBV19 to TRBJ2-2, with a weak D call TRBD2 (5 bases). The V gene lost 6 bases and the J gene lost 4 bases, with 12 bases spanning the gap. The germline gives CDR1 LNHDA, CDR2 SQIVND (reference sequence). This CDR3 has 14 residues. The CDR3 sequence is CASRRPAGTGELFF. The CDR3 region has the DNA TGTGCCAGTAGAAGACCGGCGGGCACCGGGGAGCTGTTTTTT.